This entry features one T cell receptor (beta chain) sequence. These data originate in a study of T cell responses to AZD1222 COVID-19 vaccine. Looking at the study overall: Both about-4-week and about-12-week second-dose recipients were combined.

Sequencing was performed with immunoSEQ multiplex PCR; in TCRdb, only in-frame clones are kept and a portion is missing. Here the sample spans some 130,000 clones, 80% to 90% being singletons. This receptor was identified in an adult in good health. The sample in question was peripheral blood, obtained on day 0 of AZD1222 vaccination.

CDR3 bases: TGTGCCAGCAGCCCCACGACAGGTGGGTACACTGAAGCTTTCTTT. This sequence encodes CASSPTTGGYTEAFF. V gene TRBV11-2 combines with J gene TRBJ1-1; TRBD1 is a possible D gene (6 bases). The CDR3 runs 15 residues. V lost 5 bases to trimming and J lost 3 bases, with 16 bases between them. Per the germline V gene, CDR1 is SGHAT and CDR2 is FQNNGV.